The rows below give T cell receptor beta chains drawn from one sample of a study of CD8+ T cells in alopecia areata. TCRdb's table, derived via immunoSEQ multiplex PCR, lists solely in-frame clones and lacks some. The top ten hold 1.8% of the sample, which has under 350,000 clones, 58% seen once. This sample comprised CD4+ T cells sorted from blood, obtained at week 24, from a patient treated with tofacitinib. These receptors all stem from a human donor with alopecia areata. CDR3s include the opening cysteine and the closing phenylalanine or tryptophan. D genes are given only for firm matches. Rows may omit the clone size; those that give it use once, few, many or a size class.

TGTGCCAGCAGTACCCACGATTCAACCTATGGCTACACCTTC	CASSTHDSTYGYTF	few	TRBJ1-2	TRBV28	NA
TGTGCCAGCAGTTACGGAGGGGGAATCACAGATACGCAGTATTTT	CASSYGGGITDTQYF	few	TRBJ2-3	TRBV6-5	NA
TGCGCCAGCAGCCAGGTTGCACCCGGGGCCAACGTCCTGACTTTC	CASSQVAPGANVLTF	few	TRBJ2-6	TRBV4-3	NA
TGCGCCAGCAGCCAAGATCAACAGGGGGCTTTGGACACTGAAGCTTTCTTT	CASSQDQQGALDTEAFF	few	TRBJ1-1	TRBV4-1	TRBD1
TGTGCCAGCAGCTGGGACAGGGTTACCGGGGAGCTGTTTTTT	CASSWDRVTGELFF	NA	TRBJ2-2	TRBV11-2	TRBD1
TGCAGCGTAGACTTCTCTAACTATGGCTACACCTTC	CSVDFSNYGYTF	few	TRBJ1-2	TRBV29-1	NA
TGTGCCAGCAGGTTTAGGATGAACACTGAAGCTTTCTTT	CASRFRMNTEAFF	NA	TRBJ1-1	TRBV6-6	NA
TGTGCCAGTAAGGGGGCCGATGAGCAGTTCTTC	CASKGADEQFF	NA	TRBJ2-1	TRBV7-9	TRBD1
TGCGCCAGCAGCCAAGATGGGGGGAACATTCAGTACTTC	CASSQDGGNIQYF	NA	TRBJ2-4	TRBV4-1	NA
TGTGCCAGCAGTCCCCATAGCGGGGGGGTCGGTACGCAGTATTTT	CASSPHSGGVGTQYF	NA	TRBJ2-3	TRBV28	TRBD2
TGTGCCAGCAGCTTACAGGCAGGGTGGGGCACCGGGGAGCTGTTTTTT	CASSLQAGWGTGELFF	NA	TRBJ2-2	TRBV7-2	NA
TGCGCCAGCAGCACGGGACAGGGGCTCAATGAGCAGTTCTTC	CASSTGQGLNEQFF	NA	TRBJ2-1	TRBV5-1	TRBD1
TGTGCCAGCAGCGTAAGAGGAGAGAACACTGAAGCTTTCTTT	CASSVRGENTEAFF	NA	TRBJ1-1	TRBV9	NA
TGCGCCAGCAGCCCGAGGACTAGCGGAAAAGGTCAGACCCAGTACTTC	CASSPRTSGKGQTQYF	NA	TRBJ2-5	TRBV5-1	TRBD2
TGCAGCGTTAAGGACGGGACAGATACGCAGTATTTT	CSVKDGTDTQYF	few	TRBJ2-3	TRBV29-1	NA
TGTGCCAGCAGCTTGGCATACAGGGGCACCCGCACAGATACGCAGTATTTT	CASSLAYRGTRTDTQYF	NA	TRBJ2-3	TRBV7-8	TRBD1
TGTGCCTGGAGTGTCGGCAGGGTTGAAAAACTGTTTTTT	CAWSVGRVEKLFF	NA	TRBJ1-4	TRBV30	NA
TGCAGCGCTCTCACGGAGAGGGCCTACAATGAGCAGTTCTTC	CSALTERAYNEQFF	few	TRBJ2-1	TRBV29-1	NA
TGCGCCAGTCGGAGGCAGCCCACTCGGGGGGGTGAAGAGACCCAGTACTTC	CASRRQPTRGGEETQYF	few	TRBJ2-5	TRBV5-1	TRBD2
TGTGCCAGCAGTGAAGAAGGGTTCTCACCCCTCCACTTT	CASSEEGFSPLHF	few	TRBJ1-6	TRBV2	NA
TGTGCCAGCAGCCCCCGGGGACCTGAGGATGGCTACACCTTC	CASSPRGPEDGYTF	NA	TRBJ1-2	TRBV6-5	NA
TGTGCCTGGAGACTCAAGAGAGACCAGCCCCAGCATTTT	CAWRLKRDQPQHF	NA	TRBJ1-5	TRBV30	NA
TGTGCCAGTAGGGACGGGAGCTCCAACTCCTACGAGCAGTACTTC	CASRDGSSNSYEQYF	NA	TRBJ2-7	TRBV19	NA
TGTGCCAGCAGCCCAACCAGGACAGCCATGAAGACCCAGTACTTC	CASSPTRTAMKTQYF	NA	TRBJ2-5	TRBV7-6	NA
TGTGCCTGGAGTATGGGACACTCGCAAGAGACCCAGTACTTC	CAWSMGHSQETQYF	NA	TRBJ2-5	TRBV30	NA
TGTGCCAGCAGCGGCCCTAGTCAGGGTCTAGGTAATTCACCCCTCCACTTT	CASSGPSQGLGNSPLHF	NA	TRBJ1-6	TRBV2	NA
TGTGCCAGCTCGCGGGACAGCCAAGAGACCCAGTACTTC	CASSRDSQETQYF	NA	TRBJ2-5	TRBV18	NA
TGTGCCATCAGTGAGTCGGAGGAGACCCAGTACTTC	CAISESEETQYF	NA	TRBJ2-5	TRBV10-3	NA
TGTGCCAGCAGAAAAGTGTCCCGCACAGATACGCAGTATTTT	CASRKVSRTDTQYF	NA	TRBJ2-3	TRBV6-5	NA
TGTGCCTGGACGTCATATGGGGGTCGAGGGAATTCACCCCTCCACTTT	CAWTSYGGRGNSPLHF	NA	TRBJ1-6	TRBV30	NA
TGTGCCAGCAGTCTTCGTGCAGGACAGGGGAGGTATGGCTACACCTTC	CASSLRAGQGRYGYTF	NA	TRBJ1-2	TRBV28	TRBD1
TGCAGCGTGCAGAAGAACACTGAAGCTTTCTTT	CSVQKNTEAFF	NA	TRBJ1-1	TRBV29-1	NA
TGCGCCAGCAGCTTCGGGGGGCGGCGGATCCAAGAGACCCAGTACTTC	CASSFGGRRIQETQYF	NA	TRBJ2-5	TRBV5-1	NA
TGTGCCAGCAGTGGGACCGCTAACACCGGGGAGCTGTTTTTT	CASSGTANTGELFF	few	TRBJ2-2	TRBV2	NA
TGTGCCTGGAGTGTCTCGGGACTAGCGGGGACCGGGGAGCTGTTTTTT	CAWSVSGLAGTGELFF	NA	TRBJ2-2	TRBV30	TRBD2
TGTGCCTCTCAAAGACCTAATTCACCCCTCCACTTT	CASQRPNSPLHF	NA	TRBJ1-6	TRBV30	NA
TGCGCCAGCAGCTTGTCCCTTCAGGGGGGAGAGACCCAGTACTTC	CASSLSLQGGETQYF	NA	TRBJ2-5	TRBV5-1	NA